These T cell receptor beta chains were read from a single sample in a study of cytomegalovirus exposure and HLA in healthy donors. Assay: immunoSEQ multiplex PCR; the TCRdb copy retains only in-frame clones and omits some. The sample has fewer than 150,000 clones; approximately 85% are singletons. Sequenced material: PBMCs. All receptors derive from a woman under 40 in good health and CMV-seropositive. CDR3s include the opening cysteine and the closing phenylalanine or tryptophan. The order of the fields is D gene, V gene, J gene, clone size, CDR3 DNA, CDR3 protein. A D gene is named only where the DNA matches it firmly. Clone sizes are given selectively: once, few, many, or a class where the clone is expanded.

d_call: TRBD2
v_call: TRBV28
j_call: TRBJ2-5
clone_size: .
cdr3_nt: TGTGCCAGCAGTTTCAGCGGGGGGGTCGAAGAGACCCAATACTTC
cdr3_aa: CASSFSGGVEETQYF

d_call: .
v_call: TRBV30
j_call: TRBJ2-7
clone_size: once
cdr3_nt: TGTGCCTGGAGTGTACGGCAGGGAAACGAGCAGTACTTC
cdr3_aa: CAWSVRQGNEQYF

d_call: TRBD1
v_call: TRBV7-2
j_call: TRBJ1-3
clone_size: .
cdr3_nt: TGTGCCAGCAGACGCACAGGGGAGGGAAACACCATATATTTT
cdr3_aa: CASRRTGEGNTIYF

d_call: .
v_call: TRBV28
j_call: TRBJ2-2
clone_size: .
cdr3_nt: TGTGCCAGCAGTTTACTCGCTAGTGGGTCCGGGGAGCTGTTTTTT
cdr3_aa: CASSLLASGSGELFF

d_call: TRBD1
v_call: TRBV7-6
j_call: TRBJ2-7
clone_size: .
cdr3_nt: TGTGCCAGCAGCTTAGTTGAGGGGGCTTACGAGCAGTACTTC
cdr3_aa: CASSLVEGAYEQYF

d_call: .
v_call: TRBV18
j_call: TRBJ2-1
clone_size: .
cdr3_nt: TGTGCCAGCTCACCGTTTGAGGGAGTTTCCTACAATGAGCAGTTCTTC
cdr3_aa: CASSPFEGVSYNEQFF

d_call: .
v_call: TRBV29-1
j_call: TRBJ1-1
clone_size: .
cdr3_nt: TGCAGCGTTGACTCAGGGACTGGGAACACTGAAGCTTTCTTT
cdr3_aa: CSVDSGTGNTEAFF

d_call: TRBD1
v_call: TRBV6-5
j_call: TRBJ1-2
clone_size: .
cdr3_nt: TGTGCCAGCAGTTACTTAACAGGGGGCAGGGGCTACACCTTC
cdr3_aa: CASSYLTGGRGYTF

d_call: TRBD1
v_call: TRBV5-4
j_call: TRBJ2-2
clone_size: .
cdr3_nt: TGTGCCAGCAGCAGGGGAGGGGGACAGGGGAACACCGGGGAGCTGTTTTTT
cdr3_aa: CASSRGGGQGNTGELFF

d_call: .
v_call: TRBV12-2
j_call: TRBJ2-2
clone_size: .
cdr3_nt: TGTGCAAGTAGCAGGGGACCGATGAACACCGGGGAGCTGTTTTTT
cdr3_aa: CASSRGPMNTGELFF

d_call: TRBD1
v_call: TRBV19
j_call: TRBJ1-5
clone_size: .
cdr3_nt: TGTGCCAGTAGAGAACAGGGGGGGGGCAATCAGCCCCAGCATTTT
cdr3_aa: CASREQGGGNQPQHF

d_call: .
v_call: TRBV2
j_call: TRBJ1-4
clone_size: .
cdr3_nt: TGTGCCAGCAGTGCGGGGTCTTATGAAAAACTGTTTTTT
cdr3_aa: CASSAGSYEKLFF

d_call: .
v_call: TRBV29-1
j_call: TRBJ2-3
clone_size: once
cdr3_nt: TGCAGCGTTGAAGGTGGCGAGGACAGAAGCACAGATACGCAGTATTTT
cdr3_aa: CSVEGGEDRSTDTQYF

d_call: TRBD2
v_call: TRBV9
j_call: TRBJ2-5
clone_size: .
cdr3_nt: TGTGCCAGCAGCGTAGCCGGGGGGAGCACAGAGACCCAGTACTTC
cdr3_aa: CASSVAGGSTETQYF

d_call: TRBD2
v_call: TRBV27
j_call: TRBJ2-5
clone_size: .
cdr3_nt: TGTGCCACTTCTCTACTAGCGGGAGAGGAGACCCAGTACTTC
cdr3_aa: CATSLLAGEETQYF

d_call: .
v_call: TRBV6-5
j_call: TRBJ1-1
clone_size: .
cdr3_nt: TGTGCCAGCAGCACCTTGGGGGCAATCAACACTGAAGCTTTCTTT
cdr3_aa: CASSTLGAINTEAFF

d_call: .
v_call: TRBV10-2
j_call: TRBJ2-7
clone_size: .
cdr3_nt: TGCGCCAGCAATGCAGGCGTTACCTACGAGCAGTACTTC
cdr3_aa: CASNAGVTYEQYF

d_call: TRBD1
v_call: TRBV5-4
j_call: TRBJ2-1
clone_size: many
cdr3_nt: TGTGCCAGCAGCACCAGGGGGTCCTACAATGAGCAGTTCTTC
cdr3_aa: CASSTRGSYNEQFF

d_call: .
v_call: TRBV9
j_call: TRBJ2-5
clone_size: .
cdr3_nt: TGTGCCAGCAGCGGGATAGCGGCGAAGACCCAGTACTTC
cdr3_aa: CASSGIAAKTQYF

d_call: .
v_call: TRBV25-1
j_call: TRBJ1-1
clone_size: .
cdr3_nt: TGTGCCAGCAGTGAACGAGCGGGGGGCATGAACACTGAAGCTTTCTTT
cdr3_aa: CASSERAGGMNTEAFF

d_call: TRBD1
v_call: TRBV5-4
j_call: TRBJ2-7
clone_size: .
cdr3_nt: TGTGCCAGCAGCTTGGTTGCGGGACAGGGGGCTGACGAGCAGTACTTC
cdr3_aa: CASSLVAGQGADEQYF

d_call: .
v_call: TRBV28
j_call: TRBJ2-3
clone_size: .
cdr3_nt: TGTGCCAGCAGCCCCCAAAGACACTTCACAGATACGCAGTATTTT
cdr3_aa: CASSPQRHFTDTQYF

d_call: TRBD2
v_call: TRBV5-1
j_call: TRBJ2-3
clone_size: .
cdr3_nt: TGCGCCAGCAGCTTGGGGGCTAGCGGGGGGGGCACAGATACGCAGTATTTT
cdr3_aa: CASSLGASGGGTDTQYF

d_call: .
v_call: TRBV29-1
j_call: TRBJ1-1
clone_size: .
cdr3_nt: TGCAGCGTTAGGGGCACTATGAACACTGAAGCTTTCTTT
cdr3_aa: CSVRGTMNTEAFF

d_call: .
v_call: TRBV5-1
j_call: TRBJ1-4
clone_size: .
cdr3_nt: TGCGCCAGCCGCACCGGCCGGGTGAGCGAAGAAAAACTGTTTTTT
cdr3_aa: CASRTGRVSEEKLFF

d_call: .
v_call: TRBV5-6
j_call: TRBJ1-1
clone_size: few
cdr3_nt: TGTGCCAGCAGCTTAGTGGCAGGGGCAGTGAACACTGAAGCTTTCTTT
cdr3_aa: CASSLVAGAVNTEAFF

d_call: TRBD2
v_call: TRBV9
j_call: TRBJ2-1
clone_size: .
cdr3_nt: TGTGCCAGCAGCCCCGTGGTAGCGGGCTCCTACAATGAGCAGTTCTTC
cdr3_aa: CASSPVVAGSYNEQFF

d_call: TRBD1
v_call: TRBV5-5
j_call: TRBJ1-5
clone_size: .
cdr3_nt: TGTGCCAGCAGCTTGGAAGCAGGGGGCGTAAATCAGCCCCAGCATTTT
cdr3_aa: CASSLEAGGVNQPQHF

d_call: TRBD1
v_call: TRBV18
j_call: TRBJ1-1
clone_size: once
cdr3_nt: TGTGCCAGCTCACCGGGACAGTCCAACACTGAAGCTTTCTTT
cdr3_aa: CASSPGQSNTEAFF

d_call: TRBD1
v_call: TRBV7-9
j_call: TRBJ1-3
clone_size: .
cdr3_nt: TGTGCCAGCGACAGGACGACAGGGGCTGGAAACACCATATATTTT
cdr3_aa: CASDRTTGAGNTIYF

d_call: .
v_call: TRBV9
j_call: TRBJ2-3
clone_size: once
cdr3_nt: TGTGCCAGCAGCGTAGGGAATAGCGGAAACACAGATACGCAGTATTTT
cdr3_aa: CASSVGNSGNTDTQYF

d_call: TRBD1
v_call: TRBV6-5
j_call: TRBJ2-1
clone_size: .
cdr3_nt: TGTGCCAGTCCCAGGGGACAGTCCTACAATGAGCAGTTCTTC
cdr3_aa: CASPRGQSYNEQFF

d_call: TRBD2
v_call: TRBV9
j_call: TRBJ2-1
clone_size: .
cdr3_nt: TGTGCCAGCTCTCTAGCGGGGGGGGGTAATGAGCAGTTCTTC
cdr3_aa: CASSLAGGGNEQFF

d_call: .
v_call: TRBV6-1
j_call: TRBJ1-5
clone_size: .
cdr3_nt: TGTGCCAGCGGGGAGAGGAGCAATCAGCCCCAGCATTTT
cdr3_aa: CASGERSNQPQHF

d_call: TRBD1
v_call: TRBV28
j_call: TRBJ1-6
clone_size: .
cdr3_nt: TGTGCCAGCATCTACAGGGGGTTCACCTATAATTCACCCCTCCACTTT
cdr3_aa: CASIYRGFTYNSPLHF

d_call: TRBD2
v_call: TRBV11-3
j_call: TRBJ2-7
clone_size: .
cdr3_nt: TGTGCCAGCAGCTTAGGGTCTAGCGGGGTTCGCGAGCAGTACTTC
cdr3_aa: CASSLGSSGVREQYF

d_call: .
v_call: TRBV6-1
j_call: TRBJ2-2
clone_size: once
cdr3_nt: TGTGCCAGCAGGACTATGAACACCGGGGAGCTGTTTTTT
cdr3_aa: CASRTMNTGELFF

d_call: TRBD1
v_call: TRBV6-1
j_call: TRBJ2-7
clone_size: .
cdr3_nt: TGTGCCAGCAGTCGGGACAGGGCTTACGAGCAGTACTTC
cdr3_aa: CASSRDRAYEQYF

d_call: .
v_call: TRBV30
j_call: TRBJ1-2
clone_size: .
cdr3_nt: TGTGCCTGGACGAGGCGGGGGGCATCCTATGGCTACACCTTC
cdr3_aa: CAWTRRGASYGYTF

d_call: .
v_call: TRBV7-2
j_call: TRBJ1-2
clone_size: .
cdr3_nt: TGTGCCAGCAGCTTAGAGCGCTATGGCTACACCTTC
cdr3_aa: CASSLERYGYTF

d_call: .
v_call: TRBV2
j_call: TRBJ2-5
clone_size: few
cdr3_nt: TGTGCCAGCAGTTCTATCACCCAGTACTTC
cdr3_aa: CASSSITQYF

d_call: .
v_call: TRBV18
j_call: TRBJ2-3
clone_size: .
cdr3_nt: TGTGCCAGCTCACCACTGAGCGGAGCAGGAGATACGCAGTATTTT
cdr3_aa: CASSPLSGAGDTQYF

d_call: TRBD1
v_call: TRBV5-4
j_call: TRBJ1-5
clone_size: .
cdr3_nt: TGTGCCAGCAGCTTGGACAGGGGTGGGCCCCAGCATTTT
cdr3_aa: CASSLDRGGPQHF

d_call: TRBD1
v_call: TRBV11-1
j_call: TRBJ2-7
clone_size: once
cdr3_nt: TGTGCCAGCAGCTTAGTCCCCCCAACAGGGGATGACTTCCAGGAGCAGTACTTC
cdr3_aa: CASSLVPPTGDDFQEQYF

d_call: .
v_call: TRBV28
j_call: TRBJ1-2
clone_size: .
cdr3_nt: TGTGCCAGCAGTTACTCCGGGATTAACTATGGCTACACCTTC
cdr3_aa: CASSYSGINYGYTF

d_call: TRBD1
v_call: TRBV27
j_call: TRBJ2-7
clone_size: .
cdr3_nt: TGTGCCAGCAGCCCCGACAGGGCCTACGAGCAGTACTTC
cdr3_aa: CASSPDRAYEQYF

d_call: .
v_call: TRBV6-1
j_call: TRBJ1-6
clone_size: .
cdr3_nt: TGTGCCAGCAGTGAACAAGGGGCCTATAATTCACCCCTCCACTTT
cdr3_aa: CASSEQGAYNSPLHF

d_call: .
v_call: TRBV2
j_call: TRBJ1-1
clone_size: few
cdr3_nt: TGTGCCAGCAATGGTAGGAGTGATCAAGGCACTGAAGCTTTCTTT
cdr3_aa: CASNGRSDQGTEAFF

d_call: .
v_call: TRBV2
j_call: TRBJ1-4
clone_size: .
cdr3_nt: TGTGCCAGCAGTGAAGCCCCCACAGGGAACGAAAAACTGTTTTTT
cdr3_aa: CASSEAPTGNEKLFF

d_call: .
v_call: TRBV7-3
j_call: TRBJ1-1
clone_size: .
cdr3_nt: TGTGCCAGCAGCTTGGTGGGGGTGGGGGCGATGAACACTGAAGCTTTCTTT
cdr3_aa: CASSLVGVGAMNTEAFF

d_call: .
v_call: TRBV28
j_call: TRBJ2-5
clone_size: .
cdr3_nt: TGTGCCAGCAGTTTCCCCCACAGCTATCAAGAGACCCAGTACTTC
cdr3_aa: CASSFPHSYQETQYF

d_call: .
v_call: TRBV7-3
j_call: TRBJ2-7
clone_size: .
cdr3_nt: TGTGCCAGCAGTCCCGGGACACCTTACGAGCAGTACTTC
cdr3_aa: CASSPGTPYEQYF

d_call: .
v_call: TRBV6-1
j_call: TRBJ2-3
clone_size: .
cdr3_nt: TGTGCCAGCAGTGAAGGAGGGATGGGCACAGATACGCAGTATTTT
cdr3_aa: CASSEGGMGTDTQYF

d_call: TRBD2
v_call: TRBV29-1
j_call: TRBJ2-1
clone_size: .
cdr3_nt: TGCAGCGTTTTAGGAGGACTAGCCGGGCATGAGCAGTTCTTC
cdr3_aa: CSVLGGLAGHEQFF

d_call: TRBD2
v_call: TRBV5-5
j_call: TRBJ2-1
clone_size: .
cdr3_nt: TGTGCCAGCAGCTTTGGGACTAGCGGGGGGGAGCCCTACAATGAGCAGTTCTTC
cdr3_aa: CASSFGTSGGEPYNEQFF

d_call: TRBD1
v_call: TRBV2
j_call: TRBJ1-5
clone_size: .
cdr3_nt: TGTGCCAGCAGCGAACAGGGGCATCAGCCCCAGCATTTT
cdr3_aa: CASSEQGHQPQHF

d_call: .
v_call: TRBV28
j_call: TRBJ2-7
clone_size: .
cdr3_nt: TGTGCCAGCAGTTTAGAGATCCGCGAGCAGTACTTC
cdr3_aa: CASSLEIREQYF

d_call: TRBD1
v_call: TRBV2
j_call: TRBJ1-5
clone_size: few
cdr3_nt: TGTGCCAGCAGGGGGACAGGGGGCCTAAGGCCCCAGCATTTT
cdr3_aa: CASRGTGGLRPQHF

d_call: TRBD1
v_call: TRBV10-3
j_call: TRBJ1-5
clone_size: .
cdr3_nt: TGTGCCATCAGTGAGTCGAAACAGGGGACACAGCCCCAGCATTTT
cdr3_aa: CAISESKQGTQPQHF

d_call: .
v_call: TRBV5-1
j_call: TRBJ2-1
clone_size: .
cdr3_nt: TGCGCCAGCAGCTTGGGGGGGCCCAATGAGCAGTTCTTC
cdr3_aa: CASSLGGPNEQFF